This entry describes one T cell receptor beta chain. Its specificity is unknown. This specimen belongs to a study of OX40 agonist ivuxolimab in advanced cancers. The protocol was immunoSEQ multiplex PCR, while the TCRdb copy is restricted to in-frame clones and leaves out a portion. The sample has 65,000 to 85,000 clones; 65% to 90% are singletons. After removal of 1 base from V and 3 bases from J, the junction contained 6 bases not matched to a gene. CDR1 is GTSNPN and CDR2 is SVGIG in the germline V gene (reference sequence). The CDR3 contains 15 residues. General observations from the study: Among T cells, CD8+ cells averaged more expanded clones than CD4+ cells.

This rearrangement joins TRBV30 to TRBJ2-4, with 7 bases that match TRBD2. Material: CD4+ or CD8+ T cells sorted from blood, obtained in a trial of the OX40 agonist ivuxolimab. The source of this sequence is an adult with an advanced solid tumor such as melanoma, head and neck, liver or kidney cancer. DNA of the CDR3: TGTGCCTGGAGTGGACTAGCCGGGGACAAAAACATTCAGTACTTC. Translating gives CAWSGLAGDKNIQYF.